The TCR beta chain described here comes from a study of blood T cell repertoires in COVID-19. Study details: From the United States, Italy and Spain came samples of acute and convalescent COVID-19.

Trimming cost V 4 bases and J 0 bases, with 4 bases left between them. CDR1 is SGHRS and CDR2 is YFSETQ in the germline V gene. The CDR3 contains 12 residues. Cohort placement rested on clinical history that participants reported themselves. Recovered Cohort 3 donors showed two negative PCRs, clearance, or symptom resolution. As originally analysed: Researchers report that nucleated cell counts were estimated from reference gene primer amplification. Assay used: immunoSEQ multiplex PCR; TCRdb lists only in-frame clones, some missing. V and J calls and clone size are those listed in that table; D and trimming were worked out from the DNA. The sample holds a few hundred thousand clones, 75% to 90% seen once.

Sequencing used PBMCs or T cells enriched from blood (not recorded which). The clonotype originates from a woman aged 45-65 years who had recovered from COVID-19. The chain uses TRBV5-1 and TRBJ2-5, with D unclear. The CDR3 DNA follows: TGCGCCAGCAGCATAGACCAAGAGACCCAGTACTTC. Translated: CASSIDQETQYF.